The 32 T cell receptor beta chains below all came from one sample that was sequenced in a study of blood T cell repertoires in COVID-19 (dated by TCRdb to the early 2020s). The library was generated by the immunoSEQ multiplex PCR assay. The source is immuneACCESS, and TCRdb retained only in-frame sequences with V and J called. Part of the clones is not carried over; for the studies checked, unresolved V genes explain less than half of this, and the remainder is unexplained. The table for this sample lists about 180,000 clones; around 89% of them were counted only once. The top ten constitute about 2.1% of the sample. Source material: peripheral blood. All receptors derive from a man in his late teens or twenties who had recovered from COVID-19.

The V call is TRBV6-4, the J call TRBJ2-6; the match to TRBD1 covers 9 bases. The V and J ends lost 4 bases and 2 bases, in that order; junction bases with no gene match: 3. Germline CDR1 reads MRHNA; CDR2 reads SNTAGT. This CDR3 is 16 amino acids long. CDR3 protein: CASSVQGAPGANVLTF. The CDR3 nucleotides are TGTGCCAGCAGTGTACAGGGGGCGCCTGGGGCCAACGTCCTGACTTTC.

The chain combines TRBV6-2 or TRBV6-3 with TRBJ1-1, with 7 bases identical to TRBD1. Trimming cost V 0 bases and J 3 bases; bases outside gene matches: 7. CDR1 is MNHEY, CDR2 SVGEGT, per germline. The CDR3 runs to 16 residues. The CDR3: CASSYSRPGGYTEAFF. CDR3 DNA sequence: TGTGCCAGCAGTTACTCAAGGCCAGGGGGTTACACTGAAGCTTTCTTT.

This clone appeared a single time. The CDR3 nucleotides are TGTGCCAGCAGCTTGGAATACTCTGGGGCCAACGTCCTGACTTTC. Its translation is CASSLEYSGANVLTF. This chain uses TRBV5-6 with TRBJ2-6; no reliable D call. The CDR3 totals 15 residues. Germline V CDR1 and CDR2: SGHDT, YYEEEE. V dropped 0 bases and J dropped 0 bases, with 4 bases sitting between them.

The genes are TRBV29-1 and TRBJ2-1; 8 bases are a match to TRBD1. The CDR3 extends over 12 amino acids. J lost 7 bases, V lost 3 bases, and 2 bases had no gene match. Germline V gives CDR1 SQVTM, CDR2 ANQGSEA. DNA of the CDR3: TGCAGCGTTGATCGGACAGGGAATGAGCAGTTCTTC. Amino acids: CSVDRTGNEQFF.

This chain joins TRBV6-2 or TRBV6-3 and TRBJ1-2, with a weak D call TRBD1 (6 bases). The CDR3 has 15 amino acids. Deletions cut 5 bases from V and 0 bases from J, with 13 bases between. Germline V CDR1 and CDR2: MNHEY, SVGEGT. CDR3 residues: CASSAQGQTNYGYTF. The CDR3, as DNA: TGTGCCAGCAGTGCCCAGGGGCAGACTAACTATGGCTACACCTTC.

This clone was counted only a few times. The chain carries TRBV3-1 (or the pseudogene TRBV3-2) and TRBJ2-1, with 8 positions matching TRBD2. Germline V CDR1 and CDR2: LGHDT, YNNKEL (reference sequence). The CDR3 runs to 16 residues. V shed 1 base, J shed 4 bases, and the junction held 6 bases outside the gene matches. In DNA, the CDR3 is TGTGCCAGCAGCCAAGGGTATAGCGGGACATACAATGAGCAGTTCTTC. Protein: CASSQGYSGTYNEQFF.

This clone was counted a few times. The sample holds other DNA sequences that translate to the same CDR3. DNA for the CDR3: TGTGCCAGCAGTAGCCAGCCCCAGCATTTT. Translated, it gives CASSSQPQHF. The chain uses TRBV28 and TRBJ1-5, with D unclear. The CDR3 is made up of 10 amino acids. Germline values: CDR1 MDHEN, CDR2 SYDVKM. With 5 bases removed from V and 7 bases from J, the gap between germline ends came to 3 bases.

This chain links TRBV24-1 with TRBJ2-7; either TRBD1 or TRBD2 may fit D (9 bases each). V was cut by 7 bases and J by 7 bases, with 34 bases left in between. Germline V gene lookup returns CDR1 KGHDR and CDR2 SFDVKD. The CDR3 covers 19 residues. The CDR3 sequence: CATRWGDRDSSGARWEQYF. The CDR3 bases are TGTGCCACCAGGTGGGGGGACAGGGATTCTAGCGGGGCCCGATGGGAGCAGTACTTC.

The chain is built from TRBV6-2 or TRBV6-3 and TRBJ1-5; 9 bases agree with TRBD1. The germline V gene encodes CDR1 MNHEY and CDR2 SVGEGT. The J segment lost 4 bases and the V segment lost 5 bases, leaving 9 bases of the junction unmatched. The CDR3 is 16 amino acids. The chain's CDR3 is CASSLGSTGGNQPQHF. CDR3 nucleotide sequence: TGTGCCAGCAGTCTAGGTTCGACAGGGGGTAATCAGCCCCAGCATTTT.

The chain couples TRBV19 to TRBJ2-7; 12 positions match TRBD2. V trimming: 2 bases; J trimming: 1 base; junction bases outside the gene matches: 6. The germline V gene has CDR1 LNHDA and CDR2 SQIVND (reference sequence). The CDR3 contains 17 residues. CDR3 DNA sequence: TGTGCCAGTAGTATAACGACTAGCGGGAGCGGTTCCTACGAGCAGTACTTC. The encoded protein is CASSITTSGSGSYEQYF. Using reference TRBV19 and TRBJ2-7 for the parts outside the CDR3, the full variable domain is DGGITQSPKYLFRKEGQNVTLSCEQNLNHDAMYWYRQDPGQGLRLIYYSQIVNDFQKGDIAEGYSVSREKKESFPLTVTSAQKNPTAFYLCASSITTSGSGSYEQYFGPGTRLTVT.

This clone was picked up one time. This chain connects TRBV25-1 to TRBJ1-4, with TRBD1 identical over 9 bases. The CDR3 has 15 residues. With V trimmed by 7 bases and J by 7 bases, 10 bases remained unmatched. CDR1 and CDR2 from the germline V gene are MGHDK and SYGVNS. Here the CDR3 DNA reads TGTGCCAGCACCAGTAGCCGGACAGGGGTTGAAAAACTGTTTTTT. The encoded protein is CASTSSRTGVEKLFF.

The CDR3 loop is CSGGQGSYEQYF. CDR3 DNA: TGCAGCGGTGGACAGGGGTCTTACGAGCAGTACTTC. The rearrangement uses TRBV29-1 and TRBJ2-7; 9 positions match TRBD1. The CDR3 runs 12 residues. The junction had 5 bases not matched to a gene; V was cut back by 7 bases and J by 4 bases. In germline, CDR1 is SQVTM, CDR2 ANQGSEA.

The rearrangement joins TRBV5-5 to TRBJ2-3; 10 bases are a match to TRBD2. CDR1 is SGHKS and CDR2 is YYEKEE in the germline V gene (reference sequence). The CDR3 runs 14 residues. Trimming cost V 1 base and J 4 bases; bases outside gene matches: 0. The CDR3 is CASSLLAGADTQYF. Here the CDR3 DNA reads TGTGCCAGCAGCTTGCTAGCGGGAGCAGATACGCAGTATTTT.

V usage is TRBV28 and J usage is TRBJ1-1, with unresolved D. The germline V gene has CDR1 MDHEN and CDR2 SYDVKM. There are 14 residues in the CDR3. V lost 3 bases and J 3 bases, leaving 11 bases between the germline ends. The CDR3 reads CASSFLSGDTEAFF. The CDR3 nucleotides are TGTGCCAGCAGTTTTTTATCCGGAGACACTGAAGCTTTCTTT.

The rearrangement uses TRBV5-5 and TRBJ2-3; 7 nucleotides agree with TRBD1. Germline V lookup: CDR1 SGHKS, CDR2 YYEKEE (reference sequence). The CDR3 consists of 15 residues. V lost 1 base to trimming and J lost 4 bases; unmatched junction nucleotides: 6. The DNA for the CDR3 is TGTGCCAGCAGCTTGAGAAGGGGGCTGGCAGATACGCAGTATTTT. Its protein is CASSLRRGLADTQYF. The full variable domain, its missing parts supplied by reference TRBV5-5 and TRBJ2-3, is DAGVTQSPTHLIKTRGQQVTLRCSPISGHKSVSWYQQVLGQGPQFIFQYYEKEERGRGNFPDRFSARQFPNYSSELNVNALLLGDSALYLCASSLRRGLADTQYFGPGTRLTVL.

This chain uses TRBV29-1 with TRBJ1-2; TRBD1 agrees at 7 bases. The trim removed 8 bases at V and 8 bases at J, leaving 8 bases unmatched. Per germline, CDR1 SQVTM and CDR2 ANQGSEA. The CDR3 has 11 residues. Here the CDR3 reads CSFRQGLGYTF. CDR3 nucleotides: TGCAGCTTCCGACAGGGACTGGGCTACACCTTC.

The chain carries TRBV5-5 and TRBJ1-1; possible D gene TRBD1, 6 bases. The germline CDR1 and CDR2 sequences are SGHKS and YYEKEE (reference sequence). Trimming took 1 base from V and 3 from J, leaving 13 bases between them. The CDR3 covers 15 residues. The CDR3 protein is CASSLSTTGYTEAFF. CDR3 DNA: TGTGCCAGCAGCTTGTCGACGACAGGCTACACTGAAGCTTTCTTT.

The V and J genes are TRBV6-5 and TRBJ1-2; D gene uncertain. Germline CDR1 and CDR2: MNHEY and SVGAGI. Trimming pared 3 bases from V and 8 bases from J, leaving 13 bases between. The CDR3 totals 13 residues. CDR3 DNA sequence: TGTGCCAGCAGTTATAACGCCCAGTCGGGCTACACCTTC. Encoded protein: CASSYNAQSGYTF.

In this sample, this clone turned up once. The chain combines TRBV28 with TRBJ2-1; 9 bases fit TRBD1. V lost 1 base and J lost 4; bases outside the gene matches: 11. Germline lookup yields CDR1 MDHEN and CDR2 SYDVKM. The CDR3 sequence is 18 residues long. CDR3: CASSLFGGGTGTYNEQFF. In DNA form, the CDR3 reads TGTGCCAGCAGTTTATTCGGTGGGGGGACAGGGACTTACAATGAGCAGTTCTTC. Together with reference TRBV28 and TRBJ2-1, the CDR3 gives the full variable domain: DVKVTQSSRYLVKRTGEKVFLECVQDMDHENMFWYRQDPGLGLRLIYFSYDVKMKEKGDIPEGYSVSREKKERFSLILESASTNQTSMYLCASSLFGGGTGTYNEQFFGPGTRLTVL.

The chain links TRBV6-2 or TRBV6-3 to TRBJ2-5; 9 nucleotides line up with TRBD1. Trimming took 2 bases from V and 5 from J; bases not matched to a gene: 6. Germline loops: CDR1 MNHEY, CDR2 SVGEGT. CDR3 length equals 15 residues. The CDR3 reads CASSYLGGTGETQYF. The CDR3 nucleotides read TGTGCCAGCAGTTACCTGGGGGGGACAGGGGAGACCCAGTACTTC.

In this sample, this clone turned up a few times. V usage is TRBV5-6 and J usage is TRBJ1-1; the D is unclear. Trimming took 1 base from V and 1 from J, leaving 8 bases between them. This CDR3 comprises 14 residues. Germline loops: CDR1 SGHDT, CDR2 YYEEEE. CDR3 protein: CASSLFQKNTEAFF. CDR3 nucleotides: TGTGCCAGCAGCTTGTTTCAGAAGAACACTGAAGCTTTCTTT.

This chain connects TRBV24-1 to TRBJ2-1; perhaps TRBD2 as D (5 bases). Looked up from germline, CDR1 is KGHDR and CDR2 is SFDVKD. The V end lost 4 bases, the J end lost 0 bases, and 12 bases lay between the germline ends. The CDR3 is 16 residues long. DNA for the CDR3: TGTGCCACCAGTGACAATTTAGCGACCTCCTACAATGAGCAGTTCTTC. It codes for CATSDNLATSYNEQFF.

The V gene is TRBV9, the J gene TRBJ2-2; possibly TRBD1 for D (6 bases). This CDR3 is 14 amino acids long. V was clipped by 0 bases and J by 6 bases, with 9 bases between them. CDR1 and CDR2 (germline): SGDLS, YYNGEE. This CDR3 is CASSVDGGSGELFF. CDR3 in DNA: TGTGCCAGCAGCGTAGATGGGGGCTCCGGGGAGCTGTTTTTT.

This chain joins TRBV5-6 and TRBJ1-1, with D perhaps TRBD1 (5 bases). The CDR3 runs to 15 residues. Germline V gene sequence: CDR1 SGHDT, CDR2 YYEEEE. Trimming pared 1 base from V and 6 bases from J, leaving 16 bases between. CDR3 in amino acids: CASSLNPTVYAEAFF. Here the CDR3 DNA reads TGTGCCAGCAGCTTGAATCCGACAGTTTACGCTGAAGCTTTCTTT.

The gene calls are TRBV25-1 and TRBJ1-6; D gene unclear. The CDR3 is made up of 15 amino acids. V lost 1 base and J lost 8, with 12 bases in between. Germline CDR1 reads MGHDK; CDR2 reads SYGVNS. CDR3 sequence: CASSESRQFYSPLHF. CDR3 nucleotide sequence: TGTGCCAGCAGTGAATCGAGGCAGTTTTATTCACCCCTCCACTTT.

The chain links TRBV4-2 to TRBJ2-3; D may be TRBD2 (6 bases). CDR1 and CDR2 (germline): LGHNA, YNFKEQ. The CDR3 is made up of 17 amino acids. V shed 0 bases and J shed 2 bases, with 15 bases lying between them. The CDR3 is CASSQELRDSYTDTQYF. CDR3 nucleotides: TGTGCCAGCAGCCAAGAGTTGCGGGACTCCTACACAGATACGCAGTATTTT.

This clone appeared once. The chain has TRBV27 and TRBJ2-3, with TRBD2 identical over 9 bases. The V gene's germline CDR1 is MNHEY and CDR2 SMNVEV (reference sequence). The CDR3 length is 21 residues. V lost 5 bases and J lost 0; bases outside the gene matches: 21. The CDR3 DNA follows: TGTGCCAGCAGTCCGCGATTTCCTAGCGGGATGACTCCAACTAGCACAGATACGCAGTATTTT. Translating gives CASSPRFPSGMTPTSTDTQYF.

The V gene is TRBV10-3, the J gene TRBJ1-4; a weak D match, TRBD1 (6 bases). V dropped 6 bases and J dropped 10 bases, with 15 bases sitting between them. The CDR3 sequence is 13 residues long. Germline V CDR1 and CDR2: ENHRY, SYGVKD. Written as DNA, the CDR3 is TGTGCCATCAGCCCGGACAGCGGGGGAAAACTGTTTTTT. Encoded protein: CAISPDSGGKLFF.

The V and J genes are TRBV4-3 and TRBJ2-6, with D possibly being TRBD2 (6 bases). The CDR3 runs to 16 residues. Germline-derived CDR1 and CDR2 are LGHNA and YSLEER. V was shortened by 0 bases and J by 1 base, with 7 bases between the two germline ends. The CDR3 spells CASSQDAGSGANVLTF. The CDR3 nucleotides are TGCGCCAGCAGCCAAGATGCGGGGTCTGGGGCCAACGTCCTGACTTTC.

The V and J genes are TRBV27 and TRBJ1-1; D is unclear. V dropped 6 bases and J dropped 2 bases, with 16 bases sitting between them. CDR3 length: 15 residues. In germline, CDR1 is MNHEY, CDR2 SMNVEV (reference sequence). In DNA, the CDR3 is TGTGCCAGCAGCCCCGACTTCGGTTTTAACACTGAAGCTTTCTTT. Residues: CASSPDFGFNTEAFF.

The CDR3 nucleotides read TGCGCCAGCAGCTTGGAGGCACAGGGGGCAACTTATGGCTACACCTTC. Translation: CASSLEAQGATYGYTF. The chain uses TRBV5-1 and TRBJ1-2; TRBD1 matches 9 bases. Germline CDR1 SGHRS, CDR2 YFSETQ. V lost 0 bases to trimming and J lost 5 bases; unmatched junction nucleotides: 8. This CDR3 contains 16 residues.

This chain uses TRBV5-1 with TRBJ2-3; 11 bases fit TRBD2. Trimming removed 5 bases from V and 6 bases from J; junction bases left unmatched: 14. CDR1 SGHRS and CDR2 YFSETQ come from the germline V gene. The CDR3 is made up of 17 amino acids. CDR3: CASSWGASGRRSDTQYF. The CDR3 nucleotides are TGCGCCAGCAGTTGGGGGGCTAGCGGGAGGCGGTCGGATACGCAGTATTTT.